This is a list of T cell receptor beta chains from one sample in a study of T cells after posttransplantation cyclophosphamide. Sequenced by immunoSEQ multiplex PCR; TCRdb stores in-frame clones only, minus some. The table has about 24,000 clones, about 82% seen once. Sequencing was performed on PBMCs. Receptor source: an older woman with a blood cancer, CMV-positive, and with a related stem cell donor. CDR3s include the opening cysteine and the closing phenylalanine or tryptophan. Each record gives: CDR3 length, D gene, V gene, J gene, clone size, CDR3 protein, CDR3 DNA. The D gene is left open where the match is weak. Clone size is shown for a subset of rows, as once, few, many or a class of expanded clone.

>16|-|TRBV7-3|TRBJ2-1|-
CASSLRGQSSYNEQFF
TGTGCCAGCAGCTTAAGGGGCCAGAGCTCCTACAATGAGCAGTTCTTC
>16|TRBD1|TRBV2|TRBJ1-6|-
CASSVDRGAANSPLHF
TGTGCCAGCAGTGTGGACAGGGGAGCGGCGAATTCACCCCTCCACTTT
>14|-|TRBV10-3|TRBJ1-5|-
CAISAGVHNQPQHF
TGTGCCATCAGTGCAGGGGTTCACAATCAGCCCCAGCATTTT
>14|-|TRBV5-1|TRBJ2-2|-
CASSLVENTGELFF
TGCGCCAGCAGCTTGGTAGAGAACACCGGGGAGCTGTTTTTT
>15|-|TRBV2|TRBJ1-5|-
CASSDWQGRNQPQHF
TGTGCCAGCAGTGATTGGCAGGGAAGAAATCAGCCCCAGCATTTT
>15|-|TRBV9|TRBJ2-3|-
CASSVGNSAADTQYF
TGTGCCAGCAGCGTAGGGAATTCAGCGGCAGATACGCAGTATTTT
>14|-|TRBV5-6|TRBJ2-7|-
CASTGDRGALEQYF
TGTGCCAGCACCGGCGACCGGGGGGCCCTCGAGCAGTACTTC
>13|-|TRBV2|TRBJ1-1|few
CASRDGQHTEAFF
TGTGCCAGCAGGGACGGACAACACACTGAAGCTTTCTTT
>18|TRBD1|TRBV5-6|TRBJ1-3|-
CASSLKGTGPFSGNTIYF
TGTGCCAGCAGCTTAAAAGGGACAGGGCCCTTCTCTGGAAACACCATATATTTT
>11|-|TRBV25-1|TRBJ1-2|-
CASSPGYGYTF
TGTGCCAGCAGTCCAGGCTATGGCTACACCTTC
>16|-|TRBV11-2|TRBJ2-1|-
CASRREWAGKGNEQFF
TGTGCCAGCAGACGCGAATGGGCAGGGAAAGGAAATGAGCAGTTCTTC
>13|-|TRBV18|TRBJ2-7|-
CASSPDRSYEQYF
TGTGCCAGCTCACCAGACAGATCCTACGAGCAGTACTTC
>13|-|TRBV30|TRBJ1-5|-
CASSRMGNQPQHF
TGTGCCTCGTCCAGGATGGGCAATCAGCCCCAGCATTTT
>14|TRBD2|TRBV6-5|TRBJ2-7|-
CASRQRDVSYEQYF
TGTGCCAGCAGGCAGCGGGACGTCTCCTACGAGCAGTACTTC
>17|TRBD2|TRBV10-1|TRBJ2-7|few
CASSAFRSGRNVNEQYF
TGCGCCAGCAGTGCGTTTAGGAGCGGGAGGAACGTAAACGAGCAGTACTTC
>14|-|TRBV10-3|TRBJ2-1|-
CAISETGTYNEQFF
TGTGCCATCAGTGAAACCGGGACCTACAATGAGCAGTTCTTC
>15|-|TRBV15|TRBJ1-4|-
CATSRVKGDNEKLFF
TGTGCCACCAGCAGAGTGAAAGGGGATAATGAAAAACTGTTTTTT
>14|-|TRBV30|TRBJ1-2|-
CAWSASRDTFDYTF
TGTGCCTGGAGTGCCAGCCGGGACACGTTCGACTACACCTTC
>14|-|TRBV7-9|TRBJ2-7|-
CASSLAGSTYEQYF
TGTGCCAGCAGCTTAGCAGGGAGCACCTACGAGCAGTACTTC
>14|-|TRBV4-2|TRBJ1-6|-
CASSQEGANSPLHF
TGTGCCAGCAGCCAAGAGGGGGCAAATTCACCCCTCCACTTT
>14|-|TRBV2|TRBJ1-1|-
CASRVSGGGGEAFF
TGTGCCAGCAGGGTGTCCGGGGGAGGTGGTGAAGCTTTCTTT
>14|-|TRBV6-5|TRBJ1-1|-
CASSYKRGNTEAFF
TGTGCCAGCAGTTACAAAAGGGGGAACACTGAAGCTTTCTTT
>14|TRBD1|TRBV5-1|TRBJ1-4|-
CASSSGQGNEKLFF
TGCGCCAGCAGCTCGGGACAGGGGAATGAAAAACTGTTTTTT
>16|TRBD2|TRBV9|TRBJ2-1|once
CASSVFGGRLSDEQFF
TGTGCCAGCAGCGTATTCGGCGGGAGGTTGAGCGATGAGCAGTTCTTC
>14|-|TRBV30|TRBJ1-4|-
CAWSLPGRKEKLFF
TGTGCCTGGAGTCTGCCAGGGCGAAAGGAAAAACTGTTTTTT
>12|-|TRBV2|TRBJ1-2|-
CASREESGGYTF
TGTGCCAGCAGGGAGGAATCTGGCGGCTACACCTTC